A selection of T cell receptor beta chains follows, all from one sample in a study of blood T cell repertoires in COVID-19. Method: immunoSEQ multiplex PCR; TCRdb's copy keeps in-frame clones and lacks some. Of 250,000 to 350,000 clones listed, around 90% are singletons. Specimen: peripheral blood. These TCRs come from a woman between 45 and 65 years old who had recovered from COVID-19. Each CDR3 is given with its conserved first and last residue. Fields, in order: CDR3 DNA, CDR3 protein, clone size, J gene, V gene, D gene. The D gene is left open where the match is weak. Some rows mark clone size as missing; the rest say once, few, many or name a class of expanded clone.

CDR3 DNA: TGTGCCAGCAGCTCACAGGGGGGCACAGATACGCAGTATTTT
CDR3 protein: CASSSQGGTDTQYF
clone size: NA
J gene: TRBJ2-3
V gene: TRBV5-4
D gene: TRBD1

CDR3 DNA: TGCGCCAGCAGCCAGGGGCCGGGACAGGGTAGAGGAGTGAGGGGCTACACCTTC
CDR3 protein: CASSQGPGQGRGVRGYTF
clone size: NA
J gene: TRBJ1-2
V gene: TRBV4-3
D gene: TRBD1

CDR3 DNA: TGCGCCAGCAGCCAAGTTGGAGGGCAGGCCGGTGAAAAACTGTTTTTT
CDR3 protein: CASSQVGGQAGEKLFF
clone size: NA
J gene: TRBJ1-4
V gene: TRBV4-3
D gene: NA

CDR3 DNA: TGTGCCAGCAGTTTATATGGACTAGCGGGAGCTGTAGATACGCAGTATTTT
CDR3 protein: CASSLYGLAGAVDTQYF
clone size: NA
J gene: TRBJ2-3
V gene: TRBV27
D gene: TRBD2

CDR3 DNA: TGTGCCACCAGCAGAAGACAGACAGGGCGGGGGGTTGGCTACACCTTC
CDR3 protein: CATSRRQTGRGVGYTF
clone size: few
J gene: TRBJ1-2
V gene: TRBV15
D gene: TRBD1

CDR3 DNA: TGTGCCAGTAGTATGAAAATCCACAGCCATTACAATGAGCAGTTCTTC
CDR3 protein: CASSMKIHSHYNEQFF
clone size: NA
J gene: TRBJ2-1
V gene: TRBV19
D gene: NA

CDR3 DNA: TGTGCCAGCAGTCCCCTGGGACAGGGTAACGGCTACACCTTC
CDR3 protein: CASSPLGQGNGYTF
clone size: once
J gene: TRBJ1-2
V gene: TRBV6-2/TRBV6-3
D gene: TRBD1

CDR3 DNA: TGTGCCAGCAGCCTAGGGGGTGGGACTACCAGTACCGGGGAGCTGTTTTTT
CDR3 protein: CASSLGGGTTSTGELFF
clone size: NA
J gene: TRBJ2-2
V gene: TRBV7-3
D gene: NA

CDR3 DNA: TGTGCCAGTAGTACCCCGGGACAGGGGGCTACGTGGGAAAATCAGCCCCAGCATTTT
CDR3 protein: CASSTPGQGATWENQPQHF
clone size: NA
J gene: TRBJ1-5
V gene: TRBV19
D gene: TRBD1

CDR3 DNA: TGTGCCAGCAGCTTAGACAGGGGGATTTGGGAGACCCAGTACTTC
CDR3 protein: CASSLDRGIWETQYF
clone size: NA
J gene: TRBJ2-5
V gene: TRBV7-6
D gene: TRBD1

CDR3 DNA: TGCGCCAGCAGCTTGGTACAGATGGGTCCTGAAGCTTTCTTT
CDR3 protein: CASSLVQMGPEAFF
clone size: few
J gene: TRBJ1-1
V gene: TRBV5-1
D gene: NA

CDR3 DNA: TGTGCCAGTAAATTTCCCAATCAGCCCCAGCATTTT
CDR3 protein: CASKFPNQPQHF
clone size: NA
J gene: TRBJ1-5
V gene: TRBV7-2
D gene: NA

CDR3 DNA: TGTGCCAGTAGTCCCTACCGGGACTACCGCAATGAGCAGTTCTTC
CDR3 protein: CASSPYRDYRNEQFF
clone size: NA
J gene: TRBJ2-1
V gene: TRBV19
D gene: TRBD2

CDR3 DNA: TGTGCCAGCAGTGCGGTGCGGGCCAACGTCCTGACTTTC
CDR3 protein: CASSAVRANVLTF
clone size: NA
J gene: TRBJ2-6
V gene: TRBV27
D gene: NA

CDR3 DNA: TGTGCCAGCAGTTTCCCTTTAAGGACAGCGGCCTACGAGCAGTACTTC
CDR3 protein: CASSFPLRTAAYEQYF
clone size: NA
J gene: TRBJ2-7
V gene: TRBV6-5
D gene: NA

CDR3 DNA: TGTGCCAGCAGCCAAGATCTAGGCAGAACTGAAGCTTTCTTT
CDR3 protein: CASSQDLGRTEAFF
clone size: NA
J gene: TRBJ1-1
V gene: TRBV3-1/TRBV3-2
D gene: NA

CDR3 DNA: TGTGCCAGCAGTTTACGGGGAGGGACTGAAGCTTTCTTT
CDR3 protein: CASSLRGGTEAFF
clone size: NA
J gene: TRBJ1-1
V gene: TRBV28
D gene: NA

CDR3 DNA: TGTGCCAGCTCCCCGGGACAGGGAATCCGTAGCAATCAGCCCCAGCATTTT
CDR3 protein: CASSPGQGIRSNQPQHF
clone size: NA
J gene: TRBJ1-5
V gene: TRBV19
D gene: TRBD1

CDR3 DNA: TGTGCCAGTAGGAGTAGGCCCGAGGGGAACACTGAAGCTTTCTTT
CDR3 protein: CASRSRPEGNTEAFF
clone size: NA
J gene: TRBJ1-1
V gene: TRBV19
D gene: NA

CDR3 DNA: TGTGCCAGCAGCTTAGCGCTTAGGGCAGGGGGCAATGAAAAACTGTTTTTT
CDR3 protein: CASSLALRAGGNEKLFF
clone size: NA
J gene: TRBJ1-4
V gene: TRBV7-2
D gene: TRBD1

CDR3 DNA: TGTGCCAGCAGCCCTCAGGGGGCACCTCACTATGGCTACACCTTC
CDR3 protein: CASSPQGAPHYGYTF
clone size: NA
J gene: TRBJ1-2
V gene: TRBV7-2
D gene: TRBD1

CDR3 DNA: TGTGCCAGCAGCTTGGCAGGTATCACTGAAGCTTTCTTT
CDR3 protein: CASSLAGITEAFF
clone size: NA
J gene: TRBJ1-1
V gene: TRBV5-4
D gene: NA

CDR3 DNA: TGTGCCAGTAGTATACTAGCGGCAATAACTTCGGGGGCCAACGTCCTGACTTTC
CDR3 protein: CASSILAAITSGANVLTF
clone size: NA
J gene: TRBJ2-6
V gene: TRBV19
D gene: TRBD2

CDR3 DNA: TGTGCCTGGCGGCGCGGTACTAGCACAGATACGCAGTATTTT
CDR3 protein: CAWRRGTSTDTQYF
clone size: NA
J gene: TRBJ2-3
V gene: TRBV30
D gene: NA

CDR3 DNA: TGTGCCAGCAGCTTAAAGGGGCTCATTGCGAACACTGAAGCTTTCTTT
CDR3 protein: CASSLKGLIANTEAFF
clone size: few
J gene: TRBJ1-1
V gene: TRBV7-8
D gene: NA

CDR3 DNA: TGTGCCAGCAGCCAAGACACCCGACTAGCGGGATATTTCAGCTCCTACAATGAGCAGTTCTTC
CDR3 protein: CASSQDTRLAGYFSSYNEQFF
clone size: NA
J gene: TRBJ2-1
V gene: TRBV3-1/TRBV3-2
D gene: TRBD2

CDR3 DNA: TGTGCCAGCAGCTTAGCGGCTGCTCCCGGCACAGATACGCAGTATTTT
CDR3 protein: CASSLAAAPGTDTQYF
clone size: once
J gene: TRBJ2-3
V gene: TRBV7-2
D gene: NA

CDR3 DNA: TGTGCCAGCAGTCGCTGGGACAGGGATAGAGGTGAAGCTTTCTTT
CDR3 protein: CASSRWDRDRGEAFF
clone size: NA
J gene: TRBJ1-1
V gene: TRBV27
D gene: TRBD1

CDR3 DNA: TGTGCCAGTAGACGGACAGGAGCGAACACTGAAGCTTTCTTT
CDR3 protein: CASRRTGANTEAFF
clone size: NA
J gene: TRBJ1-1
V gene: TRBV19
D gene: TRBD1

CDR3 DNA: TGTGCCAGCAGCTATAATGCGGGGTCCACCTCTGGAAACACCATATATTTT
CDR3 protein: CASSYNAGSTSGNTIYF
clone size: NA
J gene: TRBJ1-3
V gene: TRBV5-4
D gene: NA

CDR3 DNA: TGTGCCAGCTCACCGGACACCGTCTACGAGCAGTACTTC
CDR3 protein: CASSPDTVYEQYF
clone size: NA
J gene: TRBJ2-7
V gene: TRBV18
D gene: NA

CDR3 DNA: TGTGCCAGCAGTTACAGCCAGGGGGCTTGGGATGAGCAGTTCTTC
CDR3 protein: CASSYSQGAWDEQFF
clone size: NA
J gene: TRBJ2-1
V gene: TRBV6-5
D gene: TRBD1

CDR3 DNA: TGTGCCACTAACCGGGACAGGGGGCGGGTAGGAGATACGCAGTATTTT
CDR3 protein: CATNRDRGRVGDTQYF
clone size: NA
J gene: TRBJ2-3
V gene: TRBV10-3
D gene: TRBD1

CDR3 DNA: TGTGCCATCAGTGAGCCCGGGACAGAGCACCCCTACGAGCAGTACTTC
CDR3 protein: CAISEPGTEHPYEQYF
clone size: NA
J gene: TRBJ2-7
V gene: TRBV10-3
D gene: TRBD1

CDR3 DNA: TGTGCCAGCAGCCTCTACTTCGGGGATTCTGGAAACACCATATATTTT
CDR3 protein: CASSLYFGDSGNTIYF
clone size: NA
J gene: TRBJ1-3
V gene: TRBV3-1/TRBV3-2
D gene: NA

CDR3 DNA: TGCGCCAGCAGCTACAGGGACGAGCAGTACTTC
CDR3 protein: CASSYRDEQYF
clone size: once
J gene: TRBJ2-7
V gene: TRBV5-1
D gene: NA

CDR3 DNA: TGCGCCAGCAGCCCCGCACTAGCGGGGGTGAAAGAGACCCAGTACTTC
CDR3 protein: CASSPALAGVKETQYF
clone size: NA
J gene: TRBJ2-5
V gene: TRBV5-1
D gene: TRBD2

CDR3 DNA: TGTGCCAGCAGCCCCTCCGGGACAGGGAAAGTCTATGGCTACACCTTC
CDR3 protein: CASSPSGTGKVYGYTF
clone size: NA
J gene: TRBJ1-2
V gene: TRBV16
D gene: TRBD1

CDR3 DNA: TGTGCCAGCAGCTTGCCCGTGAGCTCCTACAATGAGCAGTTCTTC
CDR3 protein: CASSLPVSSYNEQFF
clone size: NA
J gene: TRBJ2-1
V gene: TRBV5-5
D gene: NA

CDR3 DNA: TGTGCCAGCAGCTTTTCCAGCACTGAAGCTTTCTTT
CDR3 protein: CASSFSSTEAFF
clone size: NA
J gene: TRBJ1-1
V gene: TRBV7-2
D gene: NA

CDR3 DNA: TGTGCCAGCAGTTTAGAACTTACGGGGGGCCCCACCGCCGAGCAGTACTTC
CDR3 protein: CASSLELTGGPTAEQYF
clone size: NA
J gene: TRBJ2-7
V gene: TRBV28
D gene: NA

CDR3 DNA: TGTGCCAGCAGCCCCCTCCTTGCGAATGGCTACACCTTC
CDR3 protein: CASSPLLANGYTF
clone size: NA
J gene: TRBJ1-2
V gene: TRBV3-1/TRBV3-2
D gene: NA

CDR3 DNA: TGCGCCAGCAGTACAGGGGAGGTCGGCTATGGCTACACCTTC
CDR3 protein: CASSTGEVGYGYTF
clone size: few
J gene: TRBJ1-2
V gene: TRBV5-1
D gene: TRBD1

CDR3 DNA: TGCAGTGCTAGTAAAGGGGCCACTTACGAGCAGTACTTC
CDR3 protein: CSASKGATYEQYF
clone size: NA
J gene: TRBJ2-7
V gene: TRBV20-1
D gene: NA

CDR3 DNA: TGTGCCAGTAGTCTCCAGGGCCATGAGCAGTTCTTC
CDR3 protein: CASSLQGHEQFF
clone size: NA
J gene: TRBJ2-1
V gene: TRBV19
D gene: NA

CDR3 DNA: TGTGCCAGCAGTGAGTGGGAGCGGGGGCGTTCCTACGAGCAGTACTTC
CDR3 protein: CASSEWERGRSYEQYF
clone size: NA
J gene: TRBJ2-7
V gene: TRBV6-1
D gene: TRBD2

CDR3 DNA: TGTGCCAGCAGCTCCCCCACCCAGGGTTACGGCACTGAAGCTTTCTTT
CDR3 protein: CASSSPTQGYGTEAFF
clone size: NA
J gene: TRBJ1-1
V gene: TRBV7-6
D gene: NA

CDR3 DNA: TGTGCCAGTAGGGGACTAGCGGCCACCGGGGAGCTGTTTTTT
CDR3 protein: CASRGLAATGELFF
clone size: once
J gene: TRBJ2-2
V gene: TRBV19
D gene: TRBD2

CDR3 DNA: TGCGCCAGCAGCCAAGATCCGACAGGATCTAATGAAAAACTGTTTTTT
CDR3 protein: CASSQDPTGSNEKLFF
clone size: NA
J gene: TRBJ1-4
V gene: TRBV4-1
D gene: NA